These T cell receptor beta chains were read from a single sample in a study of Ad26.COV2.S vaccination and SARS-CoV-2 variants. Sequencing was performed with immunoSEQ multiplex PCR; in TCRdb, only in-frame clones are kept and a portion is missing. The table includes 350,000 to 450,000 clones, around 84% detected once. The sample here was peripheral blood, taken in a trial of Ad26.COV2.S vaccine versus placebo. The source of these receptors is a person between 18 and 59 years old who received the Ad26.COV2.S COVID-19 vaccine or a placebo. CDR3s include the opening cysteine and the closing phenylalanine or tryptophan. D genes are given only for firm matches. Not every row has a clone size; where given, it reads once, few, many or a size class.

TRBJ1-1,TRBV6-2/TRBV6-3,NA,NA,CASSYSSHRDGTEAFF,TGTGCCAGCAGTTACTCGAGCCATCGGGATGGCACTGAAGCTTTCTTT
TRBJ2-1,TRBV3-1/TRBV3-2,TRBD2,NA,CASSPNPPTSGVNEQFF,TGTGCCAGCAGCCCCAACCCACCGACTAGCGGAGTCAATGAGCAGTTCTTC
TRBJ2-5,TRBV5-1,NA,NA,CASSFSETQYF,TGCGCCAGCAGCTTTTCTGAGACCCAGTACTTC
TRBJ2-5,TRBV14,NA,NA,CASSQDRGAIWETQYF,TGTGCCAGCAGCCAAGATCGGGGGGCGATCTGGGAGACCCAGTACTTC
TRBJ1-1,TRBV3-1/TRBV3-2,NA,NA,CASSHFAGGNTEAFF,TGTGCCAGCAGCCATTTCGCGGGGGGGAACACTGAAGCTTTCTTT
TRBJ2-7,TRBV25-1,NA,NA,CASSVPGGGEQYF,TGTGCCAGCAGTGTCCCCGGGGGCGGCGAGCAGTACTTC
TRBJ2-1,TRBV25-1,NA,NA,CASSESVGSEFNEQFF,TGTGCCAGCAGTGAATCTGTGGGGTCCGAATTCAATGAGCAGTTCTTC
TRBJ2-1,TRBV5-6,NA,NA,CASSPPNEDEQFF,TGTGCCAGCAGTCCCCCGAATGAAGATGAGCAGTTCTTC
TRBJ2-1,TRBV7-2,NA,NA,CASANFPSYNEQFF,TGTGCCAGCGCAAACTTCCCCTCCTACAATGAGCAGTTCTTC
TRBJ2-7,TRBV5-4,TRBD2,NA,CASSGKTSGSYEQYF,TGTGCCAGCAGCGGGAAGACTAGCGGGAGTTACGAGCAGTACTTC
TRBJ2-1,TRBV30,TRBD2,NA,CAWSVIGQGGDNEQFF,TGTGCCTGGAGTGTAATTGGGCAGGGAGGGGACAATGAGCAGTTCTTC
TRBJ1-4,TRBV6-6,NA,NA,CASTAGSNEKLFF,TGTGCCAGCACGGCCGGCTCAAATGAAAAACTGTTTTTT
TRBJ2-1,TRBV9,TRBD2,NA,CASSTRTSGIYNEQFF,TGTGCCAGCAGCACCCGGACTAGCGGGATCTACAATGAGCAGTTCTTC
TRBJ2-1,TRBV18,NA,NA,CASSPREAEQFF,TGTGCCAGCTCGCCCAGGGAGGCGGAGCAGTTCTTC
TRBJ2-5,TRBV27,NA,NA,CASSILGPRRGGTQYF,TGTGCCAGCAGTATCTTGGGCCCGCGCCGGGGAGGGACCCAGTACTTC
TRBJ2-1,TRBV5-1,TRBD1,NA,CASSLVPDRAYNEQFF,TGCGCCAGCAGCTTGGTGCCGGACAGGGCCTACAATGAGCAGTTCTTC
TRBJ1-1,TRBV4-3,NA,NA,CASSQDSRGNTEAFF,TGCGCCAGCAGCCAAGATAGTAGGGGTAACACTGAAGCTTTCTTT
TRBJ2-7,TRBV5-1,NA,NA,CASSRGGESSYEQYF,TGCGCCAGCAGCAGGGGGGGTGAGAGCTCCTACGAGCAGTACTTC
TRBJ2-7,TRBV7-2,NA,NA,CASSPMGQVFEQYF,TGTGCCAGCAGCCCAATGGGGCAGGTATTCGAGCAGTACTTC
TRBJ2-7,TRBV28,TRBD1,NA,CASNLDGTGLYEQYF,TGTGCCAGCAACCTCGACGGGACAGGGCTCTACGAGCAGTACTTC
TRBJ2-7,TRBV7-9,TRBD2,few,CASSSLRTSGRNTYEQYF,TGTGCCAGCAGCTCCCTGCGGACTAGCGGGAGAAATACCTACGAGCAGTACTTC
TRBJ2-1,TRBV29-1,NA,once,CSVEDSHLEQFF,TGCAGCGTTGAAGACAGTCACCTAGAGCAGTTCTTC
TRBJ1-5,TRBV5-6,TRBD1,NA,CASSWMGTGNQPQHF,TGTGCCAGCAGCTGGATGGGGACAGGCAATCAGCCCCAGCATTTT
TRBJ1-1,TRBV6-5,TRBD1,NA,CASSYQAGGTEAFF,TGTGCCAGCAGTTACCAGGCAGGGGGCACTGAAGCTTTCTTT
TRBJ2-5,TRBV2,NA,NA,CATTGQPRETQYF,TGTGCCACCACAGGGCAGCCTAGGGAGACCCAGTACTTC
TRBJ2-1,TRBV3-1/TRBV3-2,TRBD1,NA,CASSPDRGTYNEQFF,TGTGCCAGCAGCCCGGACAGGGGTACCTACAATGAGCAGTTCTTC
TRBJ1-3,TRBV5-1,NA,NA,CASSLEGNTIYF,TGCGCCAGCAGCCTAGAGGGAAACACCATATATTTT